The T cell receptor beta chain described here comes from a study of vaccination effects on CD4 cells after COVID-19. General study points: Convalescent patients were scarce in the study, and it lacked early post-infection timepoints.

Clones were sequenced by immunoSEQ multiplex PCR, and TCRdb holds only the in-frame ones, with some missing. The table shows 62,000 or so clones, with approximately 80% occurring only once. CDR1 and CDR2 (germline): KGHSH, LQKENI. The CDR3 is made up of 16 amino acids. V was cut by 5 bases and J by 1 base, with 17 bases left in between. Note on this clone: Its antigen remains unknown.

Within the ViraFEST assay, antigen-specific CD4+ T cells underwent expansion with viral peptide pools prior to sequencing. Investigators separated out CD4+ T cells once around nine days of culture had passed. None of the vaccinated had previously contracted SARS-CoV-2, and their nucleocapsid antibodies tested negative. The chain links TRBV18 to TRBJ1-1; D remains ambiguous. The sequencing here drew on CD4+ T cells from PBMCs cultured with SARS-CoV-2 spike peptides, taken before COVID-19 vaccination. The source is a human donor who received a COVID-19 vaccine. Here the CDR3 DNA reads TGTGCCAGCTCATCGCAAGGTAGCACTAAGAACACTGAAGCTTTCTTT. It yields the protein CASSSQGSTKNTEAFF.